This TCR beta chain was identified in a study of T cells in women clearing cervical HPV infection (dated by TCRdb to the late 2010s). At the level of the whole study: The cases were about 27 women with histologically confirmed HPV16-related CIN3 or worse, and 2 of these cases were invasive cancers. The controls were some 23 women whose single incident HPV16 infection cleared within 12 months with no development of precancer or cancer. Blood from cases was collected at the visit where the lesion was first found, while blood from controls was collected once the infection could no longer be detected. Among cases, blood sampling came a median of 149 days after lesion detection, with an interquartile range of about 80 to 210 days. HLA typing was available for only a few women, so HLA type could not be excluded as a confounder. This exploratory proof-of-principle case-control study, nested within the Guanacaste HPV Natural History Study in Costa Rica, compared TCR repertoires among women with different cervical HPV16 outcomes. Cases and controls were matched on age within five years and on year of sample collection. Median age was roughly 35 years in cases versus around 40 in controls, and baseline characteristics did not differ significantly. In the parent cohort, roughly 10,000 women aged 18 or older were enrolled in Guanacaste, Costa Rica, during about 1992 to 1995 and were followed for 6 to 7 years. Quality controls consisted of five blinded duplicates per group, for a total of 60 or so samples made up of 50 or so participants and about ten replicates. Broad study findings and their caveats: By combining richness with V gene abundances, random forest classifiers separated cases from controls with an estimated AUC of roughly 0.84. CIN3+ cases had significantly higher TCR repertoire richness than controls across sequencing depths, but evenness did not differ between the groups. Because of the cross-sectional design, the study could not determine whether the associations came before infection or resulted from infection, and neither effector/memory subsets nor HPV-specific T cells were isolated. Because the number of T cells per sample was unknown, the richness differences could reflect varying T-cell content rather than repertoire biology. Cases had lower TRBV6-7 relative abundance than controls (about 0.1% versus 0.15%; Bonferroni P = 0.0008).

Using the immunoSEQ assay, multiplex PCR amplified TCR beta CDR3 regions from an average of 1200 ng of genomic DNA per sample. Primer bias was corrected in the assay by using a complete synthetic TCR repertoire to establish an amplification baseline. The amplicons were sequenced on the Illumina platform. On the authors' methods: Sequence errors were corrected by clustering with frequency ratios and a modified nearest-neighbor algorithm, and the sequences were then analyzed in the immunoSEQ Analyzer using IMGT gene definitions. At each rarefaction depth, TCR richness and evenness were averaged across 20 rarefaction repeats, and samples with fewer sequences than that depth were excluded. Wilcoxon rank sum tests with FDR correction were used to compare relative abundances of V, D and J genes between the groups. In the blinded duplicates, the intraclass correlation was around 96% for TCR richness and averaged about 73% across 65 to 85 gene segments. Sourced from immuneACCESS, this table was stored by TCRdb with only in-frame sequences that have V and J called. A share of the clones is absent; for the studies checked, an unresolved V gene accounts for under half, and the remainder has no known explanation. V, J and clone size derive from that table, while D and trimming were established from the DNA sequence. The sample table records approximately 39,000 clones. The ten biggest clones cover 3.5% to 4% of the sample.

Every participant had a single incident cervical HPV16 infection, and prevalent HPV16 infections were excluded. Cervical HPV DNA was detected by MY09/MY11 PCR, and genotyping was performed by dot-blot hybridization. Roughly 15 mL of heparinized blood were centrifuged, and the buffy coat was aliquoted, frozen at -30°C, then stored at -80°C. QIAGEN kits were used to extract genomic DNA from the buffy coat specimens. From its cysteine to its phenylalanine, the CDR3 spans 14 amino acids. Part of the CDR3 DNA is given, 33 bases translated from base 1. V is trimmed back by 1 base and J by 3 bases, and the junction contains 3 bases that no gene match accounts for. CDR1 DFQATT and CDR2 SNEGSKA are derived from the germline V gene (reference sequence). A remark on this clone: What this receptor recognizes is not known. The read ends 3 residues early relative to the CDR3; the germline J gene fills the gap.

This clonotype originated in a woman aged 18-70 years with a cervical HPV16 infection that either progressed to CIN3+ or cleared (not recorded which). The sample was blood buffy coat. The chain couples TRBV20-1 to TRBJ2-7; 10 of the junction bases match TRBD2. CDR3 DNA (partial): TGCAGTGCTAGAGCGGGGACTAGCGACTACGAG. Protein translation: CSARAGTSDYE. The CDR3 in its entirety is CSARAGTSDYEQYF.